What follows is one TCR beta chain and its context. The antigen remains undetermined. The source of the sample is a study of cytomegalovirus exposure and HLA in healthy donors. Study-level findings and limits: Researchers counted 164 TCR beta chains as cytomegalovirus-associated. The sole available immune exposure information was CMV serostatus. What a later analysis showed was that several of the most significant clusters appeared linked to common viral pathogens.

The V end lost 1 base, the J end lost 3 bases, and 11 bases lay between the germline ends. The CDR3 sequence is 15 residues long. Germline lookup yields CDR1 SGHRS and CDR2 YFSETQ. With 60 Vbeta and 13 Jbeta primers, the PCR was carried out. Clones were sequenced by immunoSEQ multiplex PCR, and TCRdb holds only the in-frame ones, with some missing. The table has roughly 97,000 clones, around 82% seen once. The TCR originated in a woman aged 40 to 50 in good health and CMV-seronegative. This chain connects TRBV5-1 to TRBJ2-1; D gene unclear. Material: PBMCs. CDR3 region: CASSLLVRNYNEQFF. Here the CDR3 DNA reads TGCGCCAGCAGCTTGCTAGTAAGAAACTACAATGAGCAGTTCTTC.